This passage covers 14 T cell receptor beta chains from one sample sequenced in a study of CD8+ T cells in alopecia areata listed by TCRdb under 2018. The label giving this sample's time point can be read as: four to five weeks on oral tofacitinib. Explained via the paper, the treatment or condition label denotes: oral pan-JAK inhibitor, 5-10 mg twice daily. Library construction relied on the immunoSEQ multiplex PCR assay. RNA was extracted from all samples and reverse transcribed into cDNA as template for TCR sequencing. TCRdb holds this immuneACCESS table with in-frame rearrangements only. Some clones are missing; in checked studies, unresolved V genes explain under half, and the rest has no known cause. The sample includes about 120,000 clones, with more than 45% observed a single time. The ten largest clonotypes hold around 0.46% of the sample. The sample in question was CD4+ T cells sorted from blood, obtained at week 4, from a patient treated with tofacitinib. The receptor source for this set is a human donor with alopecia areata.

This chain connects TRBV4-1 to TRBJ2-2; D unclear. The germline gives CDR1 MGHRA, CDR2 YSYEKL. V was clipped by 0 bases and J by 6 bases, with 8 bases between them. This CDR3 spans 14 amino acids. The CDR3 DNA reads as TGCGCCAGCAGCCAAGATACGGCACCCGGGGAGCTGTTTTTT. Protein: CASSQDTAPGELFF.

The chain employs TRBV10-2 and TRBJ2-1; the D gene is possibly TRBD2 (7 bases). The germline V gene encodes CDR1 WSHSY and CDR2 SAAADI. The CDR3 spans 16 residues. Trimming removed 7 bases at V and 5 bases at J, with 21 bases between. The CDR3 loop is CASIGLISGTHNEQFF. The DNA for the CDR3 is TGCGCCAGCATCGGTTTAATCAGCGGGACACACAATGAGCAGTTCTTC.

V is TRBV6-5 and J is TRBJ2-7; 10 positions match TRBD1. Germline lookup yields CDR1 MNHEY and CDR2 SVGAGI. CDR3 size: 13 residues. The V gene end was trimmed by 8 bases and the J gene end by 2 bases; junction bases not matched to a gene: 3. CDR3 amino acids: CASGDRGPYEQYF. The CDR3 DNA follows: TGTGCCAGCGGGGACAGGGGTCCCTACGAGCAGTACTTC.

The rearrangement links TRBV29-1 to TRBJ2-1; D call uncertain. CDR1 SQVTM and CDR2 ANQGSEA come from the germline V gene. CDR3 size: 13 residues. V gave up 5 bases and J gave up 0 bases, with 8 bases separating them. CDR3 DNA: TGCAGCGTTCGGGCCAGCTCCTACAATGAGCAGTTCTTC. This encodes CSVRASSYNEQFF.

This chain connects TRBV30 to TRBJ2-7; no reliable D call. CDR1 is GTSNPN and CDR2 is SVGIG in the germline V gene (reference sequence). CDR3 length: 11 amino acids. V lost 1 base and J lost 7, with 8 bases in between. CDR3 nucleotides: TGTGCCTGGAGTGCCACGAGGGAGCAGTACTTC. It translates to CAWSATREQYF.

The chain uses TRBV19 and TRBJ1-1; no clear D gene. Trimming cost V 1 base and J 5 bases, with 14 bases left between them. Germline CDR1 reads LNHDA; CDR2 reads SQIVND (reference sequence). This CDR3 contains 15 residues. Here the CDR3 DNA reads TGTGCCAGTAGTATAGGGGTCGGTTCGTGGACTGAAGCTTTCTTT. Translation: CASSIGVGSWTEAFF.

This chain connects TRBV30 to TRBJ1-1, with a weak D call TRBD1 (5 bases). V was cut by 0 bases and J by 6 bases, with 17 bases left in between. The CDR3 extends over 15 amino acids. Looked up from germline, CDR1 is GTSNPN and CDR2 is SVGIG (reference sequence). DNA of the CDR3: TGTGCCTGGAGTGTAAGATTCGCGCGGGGCCCTGAAGCTTTCTTT. This codes for CAWSVRFARGPEAFF.

The CDR3 DNA reads as TGTGCCAGCAGCGAGGGACAGGGGATCTACAATGAGCAGTTCTTC. Translation: CASSEGQGIYNEQFF. The V call is TRBV5-4, the J call TRBJ2-1, with TRBD1 matching 10 bases. V was clipped by 4 bases and J by 3 bases; unmatched bases: 4. Looked up from germline, CDR1 is SGHNT and CDR2 is YYREEE (reference sequence). CDR3 length: 15 amino acids.

The chain recombines TRBV29-1 with TRBJ1-3; the D is unclear. V gave up 7 bases and J gave up 0 bases, with 10 bases separating them. Looked up from germline, CDR1 is SQVTM and CDR2 is ANQGSEA. There are 13 residues in the CDR3. CDR3 bases: TGCAGCGGCAGTATTGACTCTGGAAACACCATATATTTT. Amino acid sequence: CSGSIDSGNTIYF. Full variable domain (remainder filled in from reference TRBV29-1 and TRBJ1-3): SAVISQKPSRDICQRGTSLTIQCQVDSQVTMMFWYRQQPGQSLTLIATANQGSEATYESGFVIDKFPISRPNLTFSTLTVSNMSPEDSSIYLCSGSIDSGNTIYFGEGSWLTVV.

V gene TRBV4-1 combines with J gene TRBJ2-1, with D uncertain. Germline assignment: CDR1 MGHRA and CDR2 YSYEKL. This CDR3 is 18 amino acids long. The V end was cut by 6 bases, the J end by 1 base, with 22 bases between. CDR3 DNA: TGCGCCAGCAGGAAGGGCAGGCCCGGAGCGAATTCCTACAATGAGCAGTTCTTC. It specifies CASRKGRPGANSYNEQFF.

The rearrangement joins TRBV30 to TRBJ1-2, with 7 bases fitting TRBD1. The germline gives CDR1 GTSNPN, CDR2 SVGIG (reference sequence). This CDR3 contains 14 residues. The trim removed 3 bases at V and 2 bases at J, leaving 6 bases unmatched. The CDR3 DNA sequence: TGTGCCTGGAGGACTGCAGGGGGGAACTATGGCTACACCTTC. Encoded protein: CAWRTAGGNYGYTF. The full variable domain, rest sourced from reference TRBV30 and TRBJ1-2, is SQTIHQWPATLVQPVGSPLSLECTVEGTSNPNLYWYRQAAGRGLQLLFYSVGIGQISSEVPQNLSASRPQDRQFILSSKKLLLSDSGFYLCAWRTAGGNYGYTFGSGTRLTVV.

This clone showed up just a few times. The chain employs TRBV6-1 and TRBJ2-7; a possible D gene is TRBD1 (6 bases). Germline loops: CDR1 MNHNS, CDR2 SASEGT. Trimming removed 6 bases from V and 2 bases from J, with 17 bases in between. The CDR3 has 15 residues. The CDR3 DNA follows: TGTGCCAGCAGATACAGGGCCCTCGGGGCCTACGAGCAGTACTTC. Amino acid sequence: CASRYRALGAYEQYF.

This clone has more than one count but fewer than ten. This sequence joins TRBV5-1 and TRBJ1-1; D may be TRBD1 (5 bases). Germline values: CDR1 SGHRS, CDR2 YFSETQ. The ends were cut back, 4 bases at V and 7 bases at J, with 20 bases in the middle. This CDR3 comprises 15 residues. The CDR3 DNA reads TGCGCCAGCAGCCAACAGGTGACTTTGAACGGTGAAGCTTTCTTT. Amino acid sequence: CASSQQVTLNGEAFF. Full variable domain (missing parts from reference TRBV5-1 and TRBJ1-1): KAGVTQTPRYLIKTRGQQVTLSCSPISGHRSVSWYQQTPGQGLQFLFEYFSETQRNKGNFPGRFSGRQFSNSRSEMNVSTLELGDSALYLCASSQQVTLNGEAFFGQGTRLTVV.

The chain carries TRBV5-4 and TRBJ2-1; 7 bases match TRBD2. This CDR3 contains 16 residues. Losses at the gene ends were 0 bases for V and 5 bases for J; bases not matched to a gene: 8. CDR1 is SGHNT and CDR2 is YYREEE in the germline V gene (reference sequence). DNA for the CDR3: TGTGCCAGCAGCTTGGCCCTCGGGAGGACCCACAATGAGCAGTTCTTC. It translates to CASSLALGRTHNEQFF.